This T cell receptor (beta chain) appears in the sequencing data of a study of T cells in localized non-small cell lung cancer. Sequencing used immunoSEQ multiplex PCR; TCRdb keeps in-frame clones, though not all of them. The data contain some 20,000 clones, 90% of them singletons. Study observations and caveats: In adjacent lung, a median around 52 of the top 100 tumor clones were found. One tumor region alone was sequenced, and heterogeneity therefore remains possible. Among the tissues sampled, uninvolved adjacent lung had the highest T cell clonality, above tumor. In the blood, greater T cell density corresponded to longer overall survival.

Of note for this clone: What it recognizes is unknown.

Trimming stripped 4 bases from V and 2 bases from J, with 10 bases between. In germline, CDR1 is SGHRS, CDR2 YFSETQ. The CDR3 extends over 13 amino acids. The clonotype originates from a woman aged 35 to 75 with stage I lung adenocarcinoma. Sequenced here: peripheral blood, sampled before any cancer treatment. The chain employs TRBV5-1 and TRBJ2-7, with D uncertain. The CDR3 DNA follows: TGCGCCAGCAGCGAATCGGGTGCCTACGAGCAGTACTTC. Encoded protein: CASSESGAYEQYF.